Listed here are 5 T cell receptor beta chains from one sample, sequenced in a study of shared clonotypes between healthy human individuals. TCRdb's copy holds only in-frame clones and misses some; the assay was immunoSEQ multiplex PCR. The top ten hold about a quarter of the sample, which has 650,000 to 800,000 clones, about 91% seen once. Naive CD8 cells comprised CD45RO-negative, CCR7-positively selected cells, excluding terminally differentiated effector memory CD45RA+ cells. What was sequenced was naive CD8+ T cells sorted from blood. These receptors all come from a man aged 25-40 years in good health.

This clone has only one observation. The chain couples TRBV25-1 to TRBJ2-5; D is possibly TRBD2 (5 bases). V lost 3 bases and J lost 9, with 29 bases in between. Germline V gene sequence: CDR1 MGHDK, CDR2 SYGVNS. The CDR3 contains 18 residues. The CDR3 region has the DNA TGTGCCAGCAGTGACTACCATGGCGGGCTAGAAATTCTCTTGGCCCAGTACTTC. Amino acids: CASSDYHGGLEILLAQYF. Using reference TRBV25-1 and TRBJ2-5 for the parts outside the CDR3, the full variable domain is EADIYQTPRYLVIGTGKKITLECSQTMGHDKMYWYQQDPGMELHLIHYSYGVNSTEKGDLSSESTVSRIRTEHFPLTLESARPSHTSQYLCASSDYHGGLEILLAQYFGPGTRLLVL.

This chain links TRBV28 with TRBJ2-3; 8 nucleotides agree with TRBD1. This CDR3 is 17 amino acids long. With V trimmed by 3 bases and J by 1 base, 9 bases remained unmatched. The germline CDR1 and CDR2 sequences are MDHEN and SYDVKM. In DNA, the CDR3 is TGTGCCAGCAGTTTTCCCTCCAGGGGGCTACGCACAGATACGCAGTATTTT. Its translation is CASSFPSRGLRTDTQYF.

The chain couples TRBV4-3 to TRBJ1-1; no firm D call. Trimming took 4 bases from V and 10 from J, leaving 19 bases between them. The CDR3 runs 14 residues. CDR1 and CDR2 (germline): LGHNA, YSLEER. CDR3 sequence (DNA): TGCGCCAGCAGCCCCAAAACTGGTACCCGGGGAGCTTTCTTT. Its protein product is CASSPKTGTRGAFF.

The rearrangement joins TRBV25-1 to TRBJ2-7; D is unclear. Per the germline V gene, CDR1 is MGHDK and CDR2 is SYGVNS. There are 14 residues in the CDR3. V dropped 8 bases and J dropped 0 bases, with 14 bases sitting between them. In nucleotides, the CDR3 is TGTGCCAGCCTCTCCAGCGCGAGCTCCTACGAGCAGTACTTC. It translates to CASLSSASSYEQYF.

The rearrangement uses TRBV19 and TRBJ1-2; a weak D match, TRBD1 (6 bases). CDR1 and CDR2 from the germline V gene are LNHDA and SQIVND (reference sequence). Trimming cost V 1 base and J 3 bases, with 9 bases left between them. The CDR3 has 14 amino acids. This CDR3 reads CASSIAGVYYGYTF. The CDR3 nucleotides are TGTGCCAGTAGTATAGCAGGGGTTTACTATGGCTACACCTTC.